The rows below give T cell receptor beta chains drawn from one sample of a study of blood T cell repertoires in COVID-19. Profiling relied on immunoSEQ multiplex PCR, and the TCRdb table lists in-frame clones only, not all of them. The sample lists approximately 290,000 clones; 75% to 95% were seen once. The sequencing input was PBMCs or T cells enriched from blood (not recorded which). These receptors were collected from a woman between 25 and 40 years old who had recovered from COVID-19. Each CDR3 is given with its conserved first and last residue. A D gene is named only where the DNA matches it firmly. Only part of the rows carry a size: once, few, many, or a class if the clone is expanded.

TGTGCCAGCAGCCTTGTCGGTACCGGCAATCAGCCCCAGCATTTT CASSLVGTGNQPQHF TRBJ1-5 - - TRBV27
TGTGCCAGCAGGAGGCCTAGCACAGATACGCAGTATTTT CASRRPSTDTQYF TRBJ2-3 - few TRBV6-5
TGTGCCAGCCTTACACAGGCAGAACTTAACTATGGCTACACCTTC CASLTQAELNYGYTF TRBJ1-2 - - TRBV28
TGCGCCAGCAGCTTCGGGACAGGGGGCCTAGATACGCAGTATTTT CASSFGTGGLDTQYF TRBJ2-3 TRBD1 once TRBV5-1
TGTGCCAGCTCACCACCGAGCGGGAGCTTCTACAATGAGCAGTTCTTC CASSPPSGSFYNEQFF TRBJ2-1 TRBD2 - TRBV18
TGTGCCAGCTCACCTCGGACAGGGAGGGGCTATAGCAATCAGCCCCAGCATTTT CASSPRTGRGYSNQPQHF TRBJ1-5 TRBD1 - TRBV18
TGTGCCAGCAGTCCTTCTCCCGGGGAGCTGTTTTTT CASSPSPGELFF TRBJ2-2 - - TRBV28
TGCGCCAGCAGCCCGACAGGTTTGAATCAGCCCCAGCATTTT CASSPTGLNQPQHF TRBJ1-5 - - TRBV5-1
TGCGCCAGCAAAGGGGGGGCTAACTATGGCTACACCTTC CASKGGANYGYTF TRBJ1-2 - once TRBV10-2
TGTGCCAGCAGCCCTAAACGGACAGGGAAGGAGACCCAGTACTTC CASSPKRTGKETQYF TRBJ2-5 TRBD1 - TRBV7-8
TGCGCCAGCAGCCAAGAGCTGGGACACGGGGCCAACGTCCTGACTTTC CASSQELGHGANVLTF TRBJ2-6 - many TRBV4-3
TGTGCCACCAGCAGAGTAGCCACGACCGCTGGAAACACCATATATTTT CATSRVATTAGNTIYF TRBJ1-3 - - TRBV15
TGTGCCACCAGCCCGCGGGGAGGGCGCGAGACCCAGTACTTC CATSPRGGRETQYF TRBJ2-5 TRBD2 - TRBV15
TGCGCCAGCAGCCAAGTGGCAGAAGGGGGCACAGATACGCAGTATTTT CASSQVAEGGTDTQYF TRBJ2-3 - - TRBV4-1
TGTGCCAGCAGCCCGGACAGACCCTACGAGCAGTACTTC CASSPDRPYEQYF TRBJ2-7 - - TRBV5-5
TGCGCCAGCAGTGAATACACCGGGACAGGGGGCGATAAGCAGTTCTTC CASSEYTGTGGDKQFF TRBJ2-1 TRBD1 - TRBV10-2
TGTGCCTGGAGTGCCGGACAGGGGGGTGAGACCCAGTACTTC CAWSAGQGGETQYF TRBJ2-5 TRBD1 - TRBV30
TGTGCCAGCAGCTTAAAGTTTACTAGCACAGATACGCAGTATTTT CASSLKFTSTDTQYF TRBJ2-3 - few TRBV2
TGTGCCAGCAGCAGTAGGGGGCTCCATGAAAAACTGTTTTTT CASSSRGLHEKLFF TRBJ1-4 TRBD1 - TRBV5-6
TGTGCCTGGAAGAAGGGGCCCCAGTCTGGGGCCAACGTCCTGACTTTC CAWKKGPQSGANVLTF TRBJ2-6 - - TRBV30
TGTGCCAGCAGCCTAGGCCCAGGGGTTCAGCCCCAGCATTTT CASSLGPGVQPQHF TRBJ1-5 - - TRBV7-2
TGTGCCAGCAGTTATGGAACAGGTATCGAGCAGTACTTC CASSYGTGIEQYF TRBJ2-7 - - TRBV6-5
TGTGCCAGCAGGTCCGGAAGGACAGGGGGCGTCTCCGGGGCCAACGTCCTGACTTTC CASRSGRTGGVSGANVLTF TRBJ2-6 TRBD1 - TRBV11-2
TGTGCCAGCAGCTTACTGGGAGGTGAGCAGTTCTTC CASSLLGGEQFF TRBJ2-1 - - TRBV11-2
TGTGCCTGGAGTCCTCCCCAGGGGGCTAGGGAGCAGTACTTC CAWSPPQGAREQYF TRBJ2-7 TRBD1 - TRBV30
TGTGCCAGCAGCTATGGGACTGATAAAGTTTATGGCTACACCTTC CASSYGTDKVYGYTF TRBJ1-2 - - TRBV5-6
TGTGCCAGCAGTTCCCCCAGTAGCGGGAGGGCCAGGTACACCGGGGAGCTGTTTTTT CASSSPSSGRARYTGELFF TRBJ2-2 TRBD2 - TRBV27
TGTGCCAGTAGTACAGGCTACAACACCGGGGAGCTGTTTTTT CASSTGYNTGELFF TRBJ2-2 - - TRBV19
TGTGCCAGCCGAATAGCGGGAGGGTTAAATGAGCAGTTCTTC CASRIAGGLNEQFF TRBJ2-1 TRBD2 - TRBV6-5
TGTGCCAGCAGAGATCTTAGCGGGAGGGCTGAGTTCTTC CASRDLSGRAEFF TRBJ2-1 TRBD2 - TRBV6-5
TGCGCCAGCAGAGCTAGGACAGCCGCCGAGGGAAAACTGTTTTTT CASRARTAAEGKLFF TRBJ1-4 - - TRBV5-1
TGTGCCAGCAGCTTAGACGGGAGCGGGACCGGGGAGCTGTTTTTT CASSLDGSGTGELFF TRBJ2-2 - - TRBV11-2
TGTGCCAGCAGTTTAAGGGGACTAGTGTACGAGCAGTACTTC CASSLRGLVYEQYF TRBJ2-7 TRBD2 - TRBV27
TGTGCCAGCAGCACACGCCGGACTAGCACACAGGGGGAGACCCAGTACTTC CASSTRRTSTQGETQYF TRBJ2-5 - - TRBV7-9
TGTGCCAGCAGTAGGGGGAGAAGAGCTGAACAGTACTTC CASSRGRRAEQYF TRBJ2-7 - few TRBV6-2/TRBV6-3
TGTGCCAGCAGTTCGGGACAGGGGGCAAAGCCCCAGCATTTT CASSSGQGAKPQHF TRBJ1-5 TRBD1 - TRBV6-5
TGTGCCAGTACCAACGGGCTAGCGGGAGGCTACGAGCAGTACTTC CASTNGLAGGYEQYF TRBJ2-7 TRBD2 once TRBV5-8
TGTGCCAGTAGTATTGGCTTAAGAAGCACAGATACGCAGTATTTT CASSIGLRSTDTQYF TRBJ2-3 - - TRBV19
TGTGCCAGCTCACCACCGAACAGGGGGGGGGAGACCCAGTACTTC CASSPPNRGGETQYF TRBJ2-5 - - TRBV18
TGTGCCACCGGTCCCCGGGGTTCACCCCTCCACTTT CATGPRGSPLHF TRBJ1-6 - - TRBV28
TGTGCCAGCAGCCATCCTTCAGGGCCAACTAATGAAAAACTGTTTTTT CASSHPSGPTNEKLFF TRBJ1-4 - - TRBV28
TGCAGCGTAGATATACCGGGACAGGGGTCAGAGACCCAGTACTTC CSVDIPGQGSETQYF TRBJ2-5 TRBD1 - TRBV29-1
TGTGCCAGCAGCCAAGGTCTCTACAATGAGCAGTTCTTC CASSQGLYNEQFF TRBJ2-1 - - TRBV3-1/TRBV3-2